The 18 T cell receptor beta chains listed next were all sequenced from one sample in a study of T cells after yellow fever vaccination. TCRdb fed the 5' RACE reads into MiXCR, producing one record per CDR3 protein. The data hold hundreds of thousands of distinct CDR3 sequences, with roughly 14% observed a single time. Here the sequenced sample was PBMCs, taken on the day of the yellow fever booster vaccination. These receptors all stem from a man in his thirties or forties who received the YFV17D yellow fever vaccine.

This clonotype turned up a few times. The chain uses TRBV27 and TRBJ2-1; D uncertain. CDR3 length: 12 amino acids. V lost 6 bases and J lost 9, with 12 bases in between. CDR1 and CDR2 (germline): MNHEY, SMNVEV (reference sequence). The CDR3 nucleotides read TGTGCCAGCAGCAGCCCGGGTCCTGAGCAGTTCTTC. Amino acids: CASSSPGPEQFF.

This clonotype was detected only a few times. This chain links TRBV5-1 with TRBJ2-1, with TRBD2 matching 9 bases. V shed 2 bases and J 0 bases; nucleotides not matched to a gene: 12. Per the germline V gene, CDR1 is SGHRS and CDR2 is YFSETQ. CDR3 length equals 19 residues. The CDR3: CASSLKYSGRPSSYNEQFF. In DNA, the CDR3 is TGCGCCAGCAGCTTAAAGTATAGCGGGAGACCCAGCTCCTACAATGAGCAGTTCTTC.

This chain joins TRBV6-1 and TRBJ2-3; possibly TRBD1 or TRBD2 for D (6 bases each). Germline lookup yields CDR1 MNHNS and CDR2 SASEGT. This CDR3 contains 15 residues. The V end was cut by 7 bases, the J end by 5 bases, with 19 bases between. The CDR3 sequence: CASNPMWGAEDTQYF. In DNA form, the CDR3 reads TGTGCCAGCAACCCAATGTGGGGGGCCGAAGATACGCAGTATTTT.

The CDR3 sequence is CASSLAGTSINEQFF. The CDR3 DNA follows: TGTGCCAGCAGCTTGGCCGGGACTAGCATCAATGAGCAGTTCTTC. The chain links TRBV5-4 to TRBJ2-1; 9 positions match TRBD2. V trimming: 0 bases; J trimming: 6 bases; junction bases outside the gene matches: 4. CDR3 length: 15 amino acids. From germline, CDR1 is SGHNT and CDR2 YYREEE (reference sequence). Full variable domain (missing parts from reference TRBV5-4 and TRBJ2-1): ETGVTQSPTHLIKTRGQQVTLRCSSQSGHNTVSWYQQALGQGPQFIFQYYREEENGRGNFPPRFSGLQFPNYSSELNVNALELDDSALYLCASSLAGTSINEQFFGPGTRLTVL.

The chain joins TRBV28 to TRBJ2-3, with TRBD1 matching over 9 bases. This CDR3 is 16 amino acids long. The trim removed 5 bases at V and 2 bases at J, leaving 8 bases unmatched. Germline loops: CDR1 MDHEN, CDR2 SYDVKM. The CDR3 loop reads CASSAPGTGHTDTQYF. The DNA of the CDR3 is TGTGCCAGCAGTGCTCCCGGGACAGGGCACACAGATACGCAGTATTTT.

As DNA, the CDR3 is TGTGCCAGTAGTCCCCCGGGGTCGGGGGGTCAGCCCCAGCATTTT. It translates to CASSPPGSGGQPQHF. The rearrangement links TRBV19 to TRBJ1-5; D may be TRBD1 (5 bases). Trimming took off 5 bases at V and 6 bases at J, with 17 bases between the two ends. CDR1 and CDR2 from the germline V gene are LNHDA and SQIVND (reference sequence). CDR3 length: 15 amino acids. Looking up the rest from reference TRBV19 and TRBJ1-5 gives the full variable domain: DGGITQSPKYLFRKEGQNVTLSCEQNLNHDAMYWYRQDPGQGLRLIYYSQIVNDFQKGDIAEGYSVSREKKESFPLTVTSAQKNPTAFYLCASSPPGSGGQPQHFGDGTRLSIL.

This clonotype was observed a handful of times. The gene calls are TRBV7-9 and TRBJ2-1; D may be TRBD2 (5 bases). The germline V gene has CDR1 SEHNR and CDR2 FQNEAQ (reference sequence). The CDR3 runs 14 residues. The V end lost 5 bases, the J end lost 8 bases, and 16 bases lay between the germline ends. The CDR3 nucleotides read TGTGCCAGCAGCACCCACGCCCTAGCCTATGAGCAGTTCTTC. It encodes CASSTHALAYEQFF.

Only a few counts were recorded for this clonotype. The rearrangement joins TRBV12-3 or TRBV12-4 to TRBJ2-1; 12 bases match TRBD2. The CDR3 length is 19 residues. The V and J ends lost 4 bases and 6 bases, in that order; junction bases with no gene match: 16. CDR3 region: CASSSPGWWTSGIINEQFF. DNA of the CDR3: TGTGCCAGCAGTTCACCGGGTTGGTGGACTAGCGGGATAATCAATGAGCAGTTCTTC.

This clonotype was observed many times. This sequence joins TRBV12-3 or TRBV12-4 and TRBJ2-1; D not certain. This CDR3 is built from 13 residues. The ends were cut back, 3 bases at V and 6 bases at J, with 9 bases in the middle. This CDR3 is CASSFFDRNEQFF. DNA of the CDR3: TGTGCCAGCAGTTTTTTTGACCGCAATGAGCAGTTCTTC.

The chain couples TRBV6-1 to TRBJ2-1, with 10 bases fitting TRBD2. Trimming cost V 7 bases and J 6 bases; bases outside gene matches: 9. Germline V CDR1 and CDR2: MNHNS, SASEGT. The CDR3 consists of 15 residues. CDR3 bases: TGTGCCAGCAACCTGCCGGGACTAGCGACCAATGAGCAGTTCTTC. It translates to CASNLPGLATNEQFF.

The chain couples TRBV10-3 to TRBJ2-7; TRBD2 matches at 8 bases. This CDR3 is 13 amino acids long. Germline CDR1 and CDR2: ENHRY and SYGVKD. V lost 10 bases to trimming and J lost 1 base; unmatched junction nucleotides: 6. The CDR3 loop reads CATGGGSSYEQYF. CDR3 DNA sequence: TGTGCCACCGGGGGGGGTTCTTCCTACGAGCAGTACTTC.

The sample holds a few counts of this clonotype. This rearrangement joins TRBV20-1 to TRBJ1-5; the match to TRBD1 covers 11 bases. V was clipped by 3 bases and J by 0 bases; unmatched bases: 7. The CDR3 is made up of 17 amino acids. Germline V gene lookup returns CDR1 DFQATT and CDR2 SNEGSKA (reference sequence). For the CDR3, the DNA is TGCAGTGCTAGTAGGACAGGGGGCCCTCATAGCAATCAGCCCCAGCATTTT. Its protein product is CSASRTGGPHSNQPQHF.

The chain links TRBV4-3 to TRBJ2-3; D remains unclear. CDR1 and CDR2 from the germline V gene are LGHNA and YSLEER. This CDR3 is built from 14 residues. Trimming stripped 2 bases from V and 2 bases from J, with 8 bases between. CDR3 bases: TGCGCCAGCAGCCAACCCGGTCCCACAGATACGCAGTATTTT. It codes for CASSQPGPTDTQYF.

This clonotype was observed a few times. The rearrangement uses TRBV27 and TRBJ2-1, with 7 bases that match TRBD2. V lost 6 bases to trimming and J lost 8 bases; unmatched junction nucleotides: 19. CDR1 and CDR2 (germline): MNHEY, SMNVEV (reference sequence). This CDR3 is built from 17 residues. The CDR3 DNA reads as TGTGCCAGCAGGACTCTAATGACTAGCCAAGGTGCGGATGAGCAGTTCTTC. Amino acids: CASRTLMTSQGADEQFF.

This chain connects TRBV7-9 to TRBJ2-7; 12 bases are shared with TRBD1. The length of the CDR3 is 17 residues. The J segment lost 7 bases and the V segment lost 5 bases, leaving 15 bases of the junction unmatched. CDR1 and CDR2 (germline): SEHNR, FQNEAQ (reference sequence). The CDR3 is CASSQRLGTGGLGEQYF. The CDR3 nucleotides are TGTGCCAGCAGCCAGAGGTTAGGGACAGGGGGCTTAGGAGAGCAGTACTTC.

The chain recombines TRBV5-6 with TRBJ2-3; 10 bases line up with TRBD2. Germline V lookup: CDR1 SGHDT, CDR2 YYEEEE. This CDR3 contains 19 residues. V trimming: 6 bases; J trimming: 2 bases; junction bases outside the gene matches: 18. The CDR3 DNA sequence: TGTGCCAGCACCCGGACTAGCGGACGCGACCATCAAACCACAGATACGCAGTATTTT. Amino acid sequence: CASTRTSGRDHQTTDTQYF.

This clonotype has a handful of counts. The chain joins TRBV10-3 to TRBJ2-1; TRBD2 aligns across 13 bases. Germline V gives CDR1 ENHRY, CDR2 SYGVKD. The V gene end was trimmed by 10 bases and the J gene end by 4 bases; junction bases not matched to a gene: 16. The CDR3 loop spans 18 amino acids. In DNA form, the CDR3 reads TGTGCCAACCGCTCCTTATTACTAGCGGGAGGGATATACAATGAGCAGTTCTTC. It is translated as CANRSLLLAGGIYNEQFF.

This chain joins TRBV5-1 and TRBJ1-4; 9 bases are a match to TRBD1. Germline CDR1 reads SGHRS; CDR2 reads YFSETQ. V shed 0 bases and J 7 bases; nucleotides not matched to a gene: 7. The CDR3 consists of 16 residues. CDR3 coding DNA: TGCGCCAGCAGCTTGGATCCGGGACAGGGAGGTGAAAAACTGTTTTTT. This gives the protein CASSLDPGQGGEKLFF.